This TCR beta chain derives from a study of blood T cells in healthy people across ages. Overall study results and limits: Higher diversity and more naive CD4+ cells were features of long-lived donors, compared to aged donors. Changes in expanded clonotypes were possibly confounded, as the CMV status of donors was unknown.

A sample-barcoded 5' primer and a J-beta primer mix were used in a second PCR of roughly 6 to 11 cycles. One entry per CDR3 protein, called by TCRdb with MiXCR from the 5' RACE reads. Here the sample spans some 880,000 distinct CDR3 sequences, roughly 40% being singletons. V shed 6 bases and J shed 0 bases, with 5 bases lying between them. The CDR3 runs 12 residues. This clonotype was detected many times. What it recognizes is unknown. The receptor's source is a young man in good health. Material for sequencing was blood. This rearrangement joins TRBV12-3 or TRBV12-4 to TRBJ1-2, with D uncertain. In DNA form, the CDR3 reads TGTGCCAGCAGACGGGCTAACTATGGCTACACCTTC. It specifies CASRRANYGYTF.